In its sample, the clone carrying this T cell receptor (beta chain) was seen a few times. Each CDR3 protein is one row after TCRdb ran MiXCR on the 5' RACE reads. This sample has a few hundred thousand distinct CDR3 sequences, with 15% to 20% found just once. The data stem from a study of T-cell memory formation after mild COVID-19. For the study at large: TCR clusters were mostly donor specific.

Germline V gene data show CDR1 as SGHTA and CDR2 as FQGNSA. V lost 5 bases, J lost 2 bases, and 11 bases stayed unmatched. The CDR3 extends over 16 amino acids. The sequence was obtained from a man aged 18 to 30 who had mild COVID-19 (a few samples of this study predate the infection). Cell type and time point are not known. This chain links TRBV7-2 with TRBJ2-7; 8 nucleotides match TRBD2. The sample consisted of PBMCs or a T cell subset sorted from them (not recorded which). The CDR3 coding sequence is TGTGCCAGCAGCGTCCCTCTATCGCGGGGGGCCTACGAGCAGTACTTC. Translation: CASSVPLSRGAYEQYF.